The clone carrying this T cell receptor beta chain was detected ten times or more. At one end the junction does not follow the germline gene, possibly because of a read error. TCRdb fed the RACE reads into MiXCR, producing one record per CDR3 protein. This table has over 150,000 distinct CDR3 sequences, 28% appearing once. The source of the sample is a study of human T cells and chemical hapten exposure. Time point in this sample: patch test 3, about 24 weeks after DPC sensitization. Treatment specified: therapeutic diphenylcyclopropenone sensitization with weekly scalp DPC. The CDR3 has 13 residues. Germline assignment: CDR1 SGHRS and CDR2 YFSETQ.

The sample was whole blood, taken in connection with sensitization to the hapten diphenylcyclopropenone (DPC). V is TRBV5-1 and J is TRBJ1-1; 7 bases agree with TRBD1. The clonotype originates from a woman aged 18-29 years with alopecia areata. Some clones in this sample may be carry-over from other donors' samples. For the CDR3, the DNA is TGTGCCAGCAGCCGACAGGGGAACACTGAAGCTTTCTTT. Protein: CASSRQGNTEAFF.